This entry lists 27 T cell receptor beta chains sequenced from one sample in a study of molecular identifiers for immune sequencing clone quantification. TCRdb recomputed calls from the PCR reads with MiXCR, one row per CDR3 protein. Here the sample spans around 460,000 distinct CDR3 sequences, 20% to 25% being singletons. What was sequenced was naive CD8+ T cells from blood, with Jurkat cell RNA spiked in. The subset was: FACS-sorted CD8+CD4-CCR7+CD45RA+ naive T cells. The receptors originated from a human donor in good health. Some libraries in this study had Jurkat cell RNA spiked in.

This clonotype was counted a few times. One end of the junction is discordant with germline, which a read error may explain. The chain employs TRBV15 and TRBJ2-5; D gene unclear. CDR1 and CDR2 from the germline V gene are LNHNV and YYDKDF (reference sequence). The CDR3 spans 13 residues. DNA for the CDR3: TGTGCCACCGGCAGAGACCGACGTAAGACCCAGTACTTC. Protein sequence: CATGRDRRKTQYF.

As concerns this clonotype: At one of its ends the junction is not consistent with the germline gene, which may arise from a read error. The V call is TRBV6-6, the J call TRBJ1-1; D gene ambiguous. The CDR3 is 12 residues long. Per germline, CDR1 MNHNY and CDR2 SVGAGI (reference sequence). The CDR3 coding sequence is TGTGCCAGCGGTTACGGGGAGACTGAAGCTTTCTTT. It specifies CASGYGETEAFF.

This clonotype has only a few counts. The rearrangement uses TRBV20-1 and TRBJ2-7; TRBD2 might be the D (6 bases). This CDR3 has 15 residues. V was pared by 6 bases and J by 2 bases, with 20 bases between. Germline V gene lookup returns CDR1 DFQATT and CDR2 SNEGSKA (reference sequence). The CDR3: CSARPWREVTYEQYF. The CDR3, as DNA: TGCAGTGCCCGGCCTTGGAGGGAGGTCACCTACGAGCAGTACTTC.

In regard to this clonotype: This may come from a read error, since a much larger clone is one base off. The rearrangement uses TRBV4-3 and TRBJ2-5; D unresolved. Per the germline V gene, CDR1 is LGHNA and CDR2 is YSLEER. The length of the CDR3 is 15 residues. V was shortened by 0 bases and J by 0 bases, with 8 bases between the two germline ends. CDR3 sequence reads: CASSQEEGYQETQYF. As DNA, the CDR3 is TGCGCCAGCAGCCAAGAAGAAGGGTACCAAGAGACCCAGTACTTC.

This clonotype was found a few times. The rearrangement joins TRBV7-6 to TRBJ2-3; TRBD1 agrees at 7 bases. The ends lost 3 bases at V and 2 bases at J; junction bases unmatched: 5. CDR3 length equals 15 residues. Germline-derived CDR1 and CDR2 are SGHVS and FNYEAQ. The CDR3 DNA sequence: TGTGCCAGCAGCTTTAGACAGGGATTCACAGATACGCAGTATTTT. Translating it yields CASSFRQGFTDTQYF.

This clonotype has only a few counts. The chain has TRBV7-9 and TRBJ1-4, with D maybe TRBD1 (5 bases). The CDR3 spans 18 residues. Germline V gene lookup returns CDR1 SEHNR and CDR2 FQNEAQ (reference sequence). V was shortened by 5 bases and J by 4 bases, with 23 bases between the two germline ends. The CDR3 bases are TGTGCCAGCAGCGCACCCGGGACCCGCGGACTGAGTAATGAAAAACTGTTTTTT. Protein: CASSAPGTRGLSNEKLFF.

This clonotype was recorded many times. V is TRBV7-9 and J is TRBJ1-1, with no clear D. Trimming pared 4 bases from V and 7 bases from J, leaving 7 bases between. Germline CDR1 reads SEHNR; CDR2 reads FQNEAQ (reference sequence). The CDR3 loop spans 11 amino acids. In DNA form, the CDR3 reads TGTGCCAGCAGCTCAATGGGTGAAGCTTTCTTT. Translating gives CASSSMGEAFF. Combining the CDR3 with reference TRBV7-9 and TRBJ1-1 gives the whole variable domain DTGVSQNPRHKITKRGQNVTFRCDPISEHNRLYWYRQTLGQGPEFLTYFQNEAQLEKSRLLSDRFSAERPKGSFSTLEIQRTEQGDSAMYLCASSSMGEAFFGQGTRLTVV.

This clonotype was observed a handful of times. V gene TRBV11-2 combines with J gene TRBJ2-2; 9 bases match TRBD2. V was pared by 4 bases and J by 7 bases, with 4 bases of the junction left unmatched. This CDR3 comprises 14 residues. Germline CDR1 and CDR2: SGHAT and FQNNGV. The chain's CDR3 is CASSSSGIGGELFF. CDR3 coding DNA: TGTGCCAGCAGCTCTAGCGGGATAGGCGGGGAGCTGTTTTTT.

As regards this clonotype: A much larger clone differs from this one at a single base, so this may be a read error. The J gene is TRBJ2-3, the V gene TRBV7-9; 10 bases are a match to TRBD2. V lost 5 bases to trimming and J lost 2 bases; unmatched junction nucleotides: 10. Germline V CDR1 and CDR2: SEHNR, FQNEAQ (reference sequence). CDR3 length: 17 amino acids. CDR3: CASSPGRTSGFTDTQYF. The CDR3 DNA follows: TGTGCCAGCAGCCCCGGGCGGACTAGCGGCTTCACAGATACGCAGTATTTT.

Details on this clonotype: Being one base from a much bigger clone, this may be a read error. The V gene is TRBV7-9, the J gene TRBJ1-4; tentatively, D is TRBD1 (6 bases). CDR3 length: 16 amino acids. Deletions cut 2 bases from V and 1 base from J, with 11 bases between. Germline values: CDR1 SEHNR, CDR2 FQNEAQ (reference sequence). CDR3 nucleotides: TGTGCCAGCAGCTTACGGGACAACCGAACTAATGAAAAACTGTTTTTT. Its protein is CASSLRDNRTNEKLFF.

This clonotype was seen many times. The V gene is TRBV2, the J gene TRBJ2-3, with D perhaps matching TRBD1 (6 bases). This CDR3 spans 14 amino acids. V shed 4 bases and J shed 2 bases, with 10 bases lying between them. Per germline, CDR1 SNHLY and CDR2 FYNNEI. The CDR3 reads CASSGGHNTDTQYF. The CDR3 DNA reads TGTGCCAGCAGTGGGGGACATAACACAGATACGCAGTATTTT.

This clonotype has only a few counts. This chain connects TRBV11-3 to TRBJ2-1; 9 bases map to TRBD1. The germline V gene has CDR1 SGHNT and CDR2 YENEEA. J lost 2 bases, V lost 0 bases, and 5 bases had no gene match. The CDR3 totals 17 residues. The CDR3 sequence: CASSLDFDRGTYNEQFF. The CDR3 DNA reads as TGTGCCAGCAGCTTAGATTTCGACAGGGGGACCTACAATGAGCAGTTCTTC.

The chain carries TRBV29-1 and TRBJ1-1; D call uncertain. Between the trimmed V and J ends, which lost 6 bases and 5 bases, there was a span of 16 bases. The CDR3 is made up of 13 amino acids. Germline CDR1 is SQVTM and CDR2 is ANQGSEA. The CDR3 DNA follows: TGCAGCGTGGCACACACGAAAGGGACTGAAGCTTTCTTT. Translating gives CSVAHTKGTEAFF. Complete variable domain (other parts from reference TRBV29-1 and TRBJ1-1): SAVISQKPSRDICQRGTSLTIQCQVDSQVTMMFWYRQQPGQSLTLIATANQGSEATYESGFVIDKFPISRPNLTFSTLTVSNMSPEDSSIYLCSVAHTKGTEAFFGQGTRLTVV.

There are many counts of this clonotype. V is TRBV7-9 and J is TRBJ2-3; D perhaps matches TRBD1 (6 bases). V lost 5 bases and J lost 2, with 14 bases in between. The CDR3 contains 15 residues. Germline values: CDR1 SEHNR, CDR2 FQNEAQ (reference sequence). The CDR3 DNA reads TGTGCCAGCAGCCTGGCCGAGGGGGTCACAGATACGCAGTATTTT. Its protein product is CASSLAEGVTDTQYF.

V and J are TRBV30 and TRBJ2-5; the D gene is possibly TRBD1 (5 bases). V lost 3 bases and J lost 0, with 14 bases in between. CDR3 size: 15 residues. The germline gives CDR1 GTSNPN, CDR2 SVGIG (reference sequence). CDR3 DNA sequence: TGTGCCTGGAGGGCAGGGATTAGGTACCAAGAGACCCAGTACTTC. This encodes CAWRAGIRYQETQYF.

The chain couples TRBV10-3 to TRBJ2-2, with D perhaps TRBD1 (6 bases). Trimming removed 3 bases at V and 3 bases at J, with 11 bases between. Germline CDR1 is ENHRY and CDR2 is SYGVKD. The CDR3 loop spans 15 amino acids. The CDR3 coding sequence is TGTGCCATCAGTGACCCCGGACAGTACACCGGGGAGCTGTTTTTT. Its protein is CAISDPGQYTGELFF.

This clonotype showed up many times. V is TRBV7-6 and J is TRBJ2-7; D may match TRBD1 or TRBD2 (6 bases each). V lost 1 base, J lost 0 bases, and 13 bases lay in between. The CDR3 consists of 16 residues. Germline assignment: CDR1 SGHVS and CDR2 FNYEAQ. Here the CDR3 reads CASSLDGGPSSYEQYF. CDR3 nucleotide sequence: TGTGCCAGCAGCTTAGACGGGGGCCCGAGCTCCTACGAGCAGTACTTC. The variable domain in full, completed from reference TRBV7-6 and TRBJ2-7, reads GAGVSQSPRYKVTKRGQDVALRCDPISGHVSLYWYRQALGQGPEFLTYFNYEAQQDKSGLPNDRFSAERPEGSISTLTIQRTEQRDSAMYRCASSLDGGPSSYEQYFGPGTRLTVT.

Remarks on this clonotype: This may be a read error, as it is one base from a much larger clone. The conserved phenylalanine or tryptophan is not found at the CDR3 terminus, so this likely reflects a read error. CDR3 loop: CASGFMGQAFS. The CDR3 nucleotides read TGTGCTAGTGGTTTCATGGGGCAAGCTTTCTCT. The J gene is TRBJ1-1, the V gene TRBV12-5; a possible D gene is TRBD1 (5 bases). Germline-derived CDR1 and CDR2 are LGHNT and FRNRAP. The CDR3 runs 11 residues. V was clipped by 3 bases and J by 9 bases, with 8 bases between them.

This clonotype was seen at least ten times. This chain links TRBV6-6 with TRBJ1-1; 7 bases line up with TRBD1. Unmatched junction bases numbered 1, after V lost 2 bases and J lost 7 bases. The CDR3 has 12 amino acids. Germline V CDR1 and CDR2: MNHNY, SVGAGI (reference sequence). CDR3 sequence (DNA): TGTGCCAGCAGTTACGGGGACAGTGAAGCTTTCTTT. This translates into CASSYGDSEAFF.

Concerning this clonotype: Being one base from a much bigger clone, this may be a read error. Likely a read error: the CDR3 ends without its conserved phenylalanine or tryptophan. CDR3 region: CASSSGQGNYGYTS. Written as DNA, the CDR3 is TGTGCCAGCAGCTCCGGACAGGGGAACTATGGCTACACCTCC. The J gene is TRBJ1-2, the V gene TRBV13; TRBD1 matches at 9 bases. This CDR3 has 14 amino acids. Germline V lookup: CDR1 PRHDT, CDR2 FYEKMQ (reference sequence). After removal of 4 bases from V and 2 bases from J, the junction contained 2 bases not matched to a gene.

This clonotype appeared many times. The chain links TRBV5-1 to TRBJ2-3; D uncertain. Between the trimmed V and J ends, which lost 4 bases and 4 bases, there was a span of 7 bases. Germline V CDR1 and CDR2: SGHRS, YFSETQ. This CDR3 comprises 12 residues. Here the CDR3 reads CASSVTPDTQYF. CDR3 DNA: TGCGCCAGCAGCGTTACACCAGATACGCAGTATTTT.

This clonotype came up many times. This chain uses TRBV10-3 with TRBJ2-5; tentatively, D is TRBD1 (6 bases). CDR3 size: 16 residues. Germline loops: CDR1 ENHRY, CDR2 SYGVKD. Trimming stripped 0 bases from V and 6 bases from J, with 17 bases between. CDR3: CAISESWAGDMKTQYF. CDR3 in DNA: TGTGCCATCAGTGAGTCGTGGGCAGGGGATATGAAGACCCAGTACTTC.

This chain connects TRBV7-9 to TRBJ1-4; D gene ambiguous. V was trimmed by 3 bases and J by 8 bases, leaving 16 bases between them. The CDR3 has 15 residues. Germline CDR1 reads SEHNR; CDR2 reads FQNEAQ (reference sequence). CDR3 protein: CASSFNGATGEKLFF. Here the CDR3 DNA reads TGTGCCAGCAGCTTCAACGGCGCTACGGGAGAAAAACTGTTTTTT. Variable domain in full (rest from reference TRBV7-9 and TRBJ1-4): DTGVSQNPRHKITKRGQNVTFRCDPISEHNRLYWYRQTLGQGPEFLTYFQNEAQLEKSRLLSDRFSAERPKGSFSTLEIQRTEQGDSAMYLCASSFNGATGEKLFFGSGTQLSVL.

This clonotype was picked up many times. CDR3 sequence reads: CASSGGMASDTQYF. The CDR3 DNA follows: TGCGCCAGCAGTGGGGGGATGGCTTCAGATACGCAGTATTTT. The chain combines TRBV4-1 with TRBJ2-3; tentatively, D is TRBD2 (6 bases). The CDR3 extends over 14 amino acids. The V and J ends lost 6 bases and 4 bases respectively, with 14 bases between them. Per germline, CDR1 MGHRA and CDR2 YSYEKL.

This clonotype was counted ten times or more. CDR3 coding DNA: TGTGCCAGCAGTTATGGACTGACCTACGAGCAGTACTTC. It encodes CASSYGLTYEQYF. V is TRBV6-2 or TRBV6-3 and J is TRBJ2-7; D is possibly TRBD2 (5 bases). V dropped 3 bases and J dropped 2 bases, with 8 bases sitting between them. There are 13 residues in the CDR3. From germline, CDR1 is MNHEY and CDR2 SVGEGT.

On this clonotype itself: This clone may be a read error of a much larger clone one base away. The chain is built from TRBV7-9 and TRBJ1-1, with D possibly TRBD1 on 5 matching bases. The CDR3 has 12 residues. Germline lookup yields CDR1 SEHNR and CDR2 FQNEAQ (reference sequence). V lost 10 bases and J 5 bases, leaving 14 bases between the germline ends. The CDR3 loop reads CATRGGETEAFF. The CDR3 region has the DNA TGTGCCACCCGTGGAGGGGAGACTGAAGCTTTCTTT. Drawing the rest from reference TRBV7-9 and TRBJ1-1, the complete variable domain is DTGVSQNPRHKITKRGQNVTFRCDPISEHNRLYWYRQTLGQGPEFLTYFQNEAQLEKSRLLSDRFSAERPKGSFSTLEIQRTEQGDSAMYLCATRGGETEAFFGQGTRLTVV.

The sample holds many counts of this clonotype. The V and J genes are TRBV4-2 and TRBJ2-7; D is perhaps TRBD2 (5 bases). The CDR3 runs 14 residues. V was cut by 4 bases and J by 6 bases, with 16 bases left in between. CDR1 and CDR2 from the germline V gene are LGHNA and YNFKEQ. CDR3 residues: CASSPPDSVREQYF. The CDR3 bases are TGTGCCAGCAGCCCCCCTGATAGCGTACGCGAGCAGTACTTC.